This T cell receptor (beta chain) was documented in a study of blood T cell repertoires in COVID-19. CDR1 is SGHTA and CDR2 is FQGTGA in the germline V gene. This CDR3 is built from 13 residues. Unmatched junction bases numbered 2, after V lost 1 base and J lost 6 bases. Those enrolled, adults aged roughly 18 to 100 years, came from 20 to 25 US areas. Which cohort a participant joined came from the clinical history participants gave. Study processing details: Amplification from reference gene primers served as the basis for estimated nucleated cell counts. Repertoires were generated with immunoSEQ multiplex PCR, while TCRdb's copy carries only in-frame clones and drops some. The V and J calls and clone size were taken over from that table, and D and trimming were inferred from the DNA. Among 400,000 to 550,000 clones listed, about 85% were seen once.

The chain has TRBV7-3 and TRBJ1-2; TRBD1 matches 7 bases. The sequence was collected from a young woman with acute COVID-19. Sequencing was performed on PBMCs or T cells enriched from blood (not recorded which). The CDR3 nucleotides read TGTGCCAGCAGCTTAAACAGGGGAGATGGCTACACCTTC. Translation: CASSLNRGDGYTF.